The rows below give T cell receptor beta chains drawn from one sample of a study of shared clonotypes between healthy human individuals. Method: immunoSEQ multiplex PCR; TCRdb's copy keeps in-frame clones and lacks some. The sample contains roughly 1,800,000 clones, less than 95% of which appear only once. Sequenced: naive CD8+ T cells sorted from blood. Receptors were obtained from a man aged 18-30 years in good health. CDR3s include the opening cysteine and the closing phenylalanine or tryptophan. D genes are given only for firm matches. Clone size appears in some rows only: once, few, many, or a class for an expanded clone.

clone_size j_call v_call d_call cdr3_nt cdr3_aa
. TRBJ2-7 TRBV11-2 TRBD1 TGTGCCAGCAGCCGAGGGACAGCGATGGACGAGCAGTACTTC CASSRGTAMDEQYF
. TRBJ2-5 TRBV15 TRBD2 TGTGCCACCAGCAGAGGGAGGGCTAGCGGGAGCCCGTACCAAGAGACCCAGTACTTC CATSRGRASGSPYQETQYF
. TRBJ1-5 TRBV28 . TGTGCCAGCAGTTTACGCGGGGCCCCGCCGGCCCAGCATTTT CASSLRGAPPAQHF
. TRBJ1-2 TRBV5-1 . TGCGCCAGCAGCTTGGAACCTAACGGCCACCGTAATGGCTACACCTTC CASSLEPNGHRNGYTF
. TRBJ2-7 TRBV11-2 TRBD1 TGTGCCAGCAGCTTAGGGAGCGGGACAGGGGTCTACGAGCAGTACTTC CASSLGSGTGVYEQYF
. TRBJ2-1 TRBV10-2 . TGCGCCAGCAGTGAGAGGGCGGGATCTGAGCAGTTCTTC CASSERAGSEQFF
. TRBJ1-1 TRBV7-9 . TGTGCCAGCAGTTCACCCCTAAGGATAAAGGCTGAAGCTTTCTTT CASSSPLRIKAEAFF
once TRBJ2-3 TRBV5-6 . TGTGCCAGCAGCGGAATCGAAGATACGCAGTATTTT CASSGIEDTQYF
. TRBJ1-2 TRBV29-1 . TGCAGCGTTGAAGATCCGGAAGGGCCCGTTAACTATGGCTACACCTTC CSVEDPEGPVNYGYTF
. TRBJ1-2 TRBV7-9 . TGTGCCAGCAGCTCTACAGGGACTAACTATGGCTACACCTTC CASSSTGTNYGYTF
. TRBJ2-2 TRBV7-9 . TGTGCCAGCAGCTTGGGATGGAACACCGGGGAGCTGTTTTTT CASSLGWNTGELFF
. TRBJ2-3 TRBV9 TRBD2 TGTGCCAGCAGCGTAGGTAGCGGGCCCACAGATACGCAGTATTTT CASSVGSGPTDTQYF
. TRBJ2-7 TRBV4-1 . TGCGCCAGCAGCCAGTTAGGGGGAGGGAGGTACGAGCAGTACTTC CASSQLGGGRYEQYF
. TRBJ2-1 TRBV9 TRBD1 TGTGCCAGCAGCGCGCCCGGGACAGGAGACAATGAGCAGTTCTTC CASSAPGTGDNEQFF
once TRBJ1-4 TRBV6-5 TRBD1 TGTGCCAGCAGGACGGGGGACAGTAATGAAAAACTGTTTTTT CASRTGDSNEKLFF
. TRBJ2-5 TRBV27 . TGTGCCAGCAGACCGACTAGGTGGGAGACCCAGTACTTC CASRPTRWETQYF
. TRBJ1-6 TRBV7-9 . TGTGCCAGCAGCTCCCTCGAGGGATGGGACTCACCCCTCCACTTT CASSSLEGWDSPLHF
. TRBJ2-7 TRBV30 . TGTGCCTGGAGTTTCACACGATTAGCCTACGAGCAGTACTTC CAWSFTRLAYEQYF
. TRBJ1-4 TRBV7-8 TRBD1 TGTGCCAGCAGCTTAGTTGCAGGGGGACCTGAAAAACTGTTTTTT CASSLVAGGPEKLFF
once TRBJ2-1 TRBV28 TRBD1 TGTGCCAGCAGACTGACAGGGAGTCTCTGGAATGAGCAGTTCTTC CASRLTGSLWNEQFF
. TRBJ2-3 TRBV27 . TGTGCCAGCAGTTTATACACGGGGCTTGCAGATACGCAGTATTTT CASSLYTGLADTQYF
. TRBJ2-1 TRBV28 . TGTGCCAGCAGTCTTTACAGGGAGAGCTCCTACAATGAGCAGTTCTTC CASSLYRESSYNEQFF
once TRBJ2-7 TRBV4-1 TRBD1 TGCGCCAGCAGCCATGACAGGGGATCCTACGAGCAGTACTTC CASSHDRGSYEQYF
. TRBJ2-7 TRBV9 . TGTGCCAGCAGCGTAGAGGGATGGGAGTCGGCGCTGAACGAGCAGTACTTC CASSVEGWESALNEQYF
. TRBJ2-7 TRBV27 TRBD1 TGTGCCAGCAGTTTATCCGGCGCAGGGGGCTACGAGCAGTACTTC CASSLSGAGGYEQYF
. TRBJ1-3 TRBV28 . TGTGCCAGCAGTCCCCTCGACTCCAGCTCTGGAAACACCATATATTTT CASSPLDSSSGNTIYF
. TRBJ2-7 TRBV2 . TGTGCCAGCAGGGGCTTGGGGGAGCAGTACTTC CASRGLGEQYF
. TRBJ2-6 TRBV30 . TGTGCCTGGAGTGTTGGGGCTGGGGCCAACGTCCTGACTTTC CAWSVGAGANVLTF
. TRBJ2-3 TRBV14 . TGTGCCAGCAGCCAGAGAGACTATCCCACAGATACGCAGTATTTT CASSQRDYPTDTQYF
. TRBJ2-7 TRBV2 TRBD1 TGTGCCAGCCACCCTGGCCGAACAGGGGTCCACGAGCAGTACTTC CASHPGRTGVHEQYF
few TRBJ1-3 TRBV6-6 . TGTGCCAGCAGTTACTCGACGGACAGCTCTGGAAACACCATATATTTT CASSYSTDSSGNTIYF
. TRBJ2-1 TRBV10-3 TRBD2 TGTGCCATCAGTGACAGGACTAGCGCCAATGAGCAGTTCTTC CAISDRTSANEQFF
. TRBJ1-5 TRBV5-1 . TGCGCCAGCAGCTTGACCGGGGCGGAAAATCAGCCCCAGCATTTT CASSLTGAENQPQHF
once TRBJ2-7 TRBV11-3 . TGTGCCAGCAGCCCGTACGCGGGGACGTACGAGCAGTACTTC CASSPYAGTYEQYF
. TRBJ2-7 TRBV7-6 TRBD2 TGTGCCAGCAGCCTAGGACTAGCGGAGTACGAGCAGTACTTC CASSLGLAEYEQYF
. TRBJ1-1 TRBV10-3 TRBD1 TGTGCCATCAGGGCGCCGGGACAGGGAAGAACCCCGAACACTGAAGCTTTCTTT CAIRAPGQGRTPNTEAFF
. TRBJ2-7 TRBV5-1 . TGCGCCAGCAGCTTTGGGACACCCAACGAGCAGTACTTC CASSFGTPNEQYF
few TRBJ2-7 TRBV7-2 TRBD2 TGTGCCAGCAGTCCCTGGGTAGCGGGAGGTGGAGAGCAGTACTTC CASSPWVAGGGEQYF